The rows below give T cell receptor beta chains drawn from one sample of a study of vaccination effects on CD4 cells after COVID-19. The assay was immunoSEQ multiplex PCR, and TCRdb's table has in-frame clones only and misses some. The repertoire has 65,000 to 80,000 clones, roughly three quarters of them found once; the top ten carry over 2%. These TCRs' antigens remain unknown. Sequenced here: CD4+ T cells from PBMCs cultured without peptide, sampled before COVID-19 vaccination. These receptors originate from a human donor who received a COVID-19 vaccine. Both conserved end residues are part of each CDR3. A D gene is named only where the DNA matches it firmly. For some rows the clone size is stated as once, few or many, or as a class when expanded; others skip it.

D gene: TRBD1
J gene: TRBJ2-5
CDR3 length: 16
clone size: NA
V gene: TRBV6-2/TRBV6-3
CDR3 protein: CASSRGPGTGEETQYF
CDR3 DNA: TGTGCCAGCAGCCGCGGTCCCGGGACAGGGGAAGAGACCCAGTACTTC

D gene: NA
J gene: TRBJ1-2
CDR3 length: 10
clone size: NA
V gene: TRBV29-1
CDR3 protein: CSVQDYGYTF
CDR3 DNA: TGCAGCGTCCAGGATTATGGCTACACCTTC

D gene: NA
J gene: TRBJ2-5
CDR3 length: 15
clone size: NA
V gene: TRBV15
CDR3 protein: CATSRVGQMGETQYF
CDR3 DNA: TGTGCCACCAGCAGAGTAGGACAGATGGGGGAGACCCAGTACTTC

D gene: TRBD1
J gene: TRBJ1-6
CDR3 length: 14
clone size: once
V gene: TRBV7-2
CDR3 protein: CASSPGQGSRALHF
CDR3 DNA: TGTGCCAGCAGCCCCGGACAGGGTAGTCGAGCCCTCCACTTT

D gene: NA
J gene: TRBJ1-1
CDR3 length: 13
clone size: NA
V gene: TRBV5-4
CDR3 protein: CASSSREPGQAFF
CDR3 DNA: TGTGCCAGCAGCTCCCGGGAGCCGGGGCAGGCTTTCTTT

D gene: TRBD1
J gene: TRBJ2-5
CDR3 length: 13
clone size: NA
V gene: TRBV15
CDR3 protein: CATKRGLTETQYF
CDR3 DNA: TGTGCCACCAAAAGGGGGCTAACAGAGACCCAGTACTTC

D gene: TRBD1
J gene: TRBJ2-2
CDR3 length: 16
clone size: NA
V gene: TRBV24-1
CDR3 protein: CATSEAGTDNTGELFF
CDR3 DNA: TGTGCCACCAGTGAGGCCGGGACAGATAACACCGGGGAGCTGTTTTTT

D gene: NA
J gene: TRBJ1-1
CDR3 length: 15
clone size: NA
V gene: TRBV2
CDR3 protein: CASSGRGGPDTEAFF
CDR3 DNA: TGTGCCAGCAGTGGCAGGGGAGGCCCAGACACTGAAGCTTTCTTT

D gene: NA
J gene: TRBJ1-4
CDR3 length: 12
clone size: NA
V gene: TRBV12-3/TRBV12-4
CDR3 protein: CASKTGGEKLFF
CDR3 DNA: TGTGCCAGCAAGACAGGAGGGGAAAAACTGTTTTTT

D gene: TRBD2
J gene: TRBJ2-1
CDR3 length: 17
clone size: few
V gene: TRBV20-1
CDR3 protein: CSASGLAGAQRNNEQFF
CDR3 DNA: TGCAGTGCTAGTGGGCTAGCGGGGGCCCAACGAAACAATGAGCAGTTCTTC

D gene: NA
J gene: TRBJ2-3
CDR3 length: 16
clone size: NA
V gene: TRBV29-1
CDR3 protein: CSVEVGGTVSTDTQYF
CDR3 DNA: TGCAGCGTTGAAGTTGGCGGGACCGTCAGCACAGATACGCAGTATTTT

D gene: NA
J gene: TRBJ1-5
CDR3 length: 12
clone size: once
V gene: TRBV12-3/TRBV12-4
CDR3 protein: CASRNDNQPQHF
CDR3 DNA: TGTGCCAGCAGAAACGATAATCAGCCCCAGCATTTT

D gene: NA
J gene: TRBJ2-5
CDR3 length: 13
clone size: NA
V gene: TRBV5-1
CDR3 protein: CASSRGTSETQYF
CDR3 DNA: TGCGCCAGCAGCAGGGGAACCTCGGAGACCCAGTACTTC

D gene: TRBD2
J gene: TRBJ2-3
CDR3 length: 17
clone size: NA
V gene: TRBV19
CDR3 protein: CASSMGSGTRTTDTQYF
CDR3 DNA: TGTGCCAGTAGTATGGGTTCCGGGACTAGGACCACAGATACGCAGTATTTT

D gene: NA
J gene: TRBJ2-1
CDR3 length: 13
clone size: NA
V gene: TRBV29-1
CDR3 protein: CSVRGGFDNEQFF
CDR3 DNA: TGCAGCGTACGAGGTGGGTTCGACAATGAGCAGTTCTTC

D gene: NA
J gene: TRBJ2-4
CDR3 length: 16
clone size: NA
V gene: TRBV27
CDR3 protein: CASSPRQTLAKNIQYF
CDR3 DNA: TGTGCCAGCAGTCCACGACAGACCCTAGCCAAAAACATTCAGTACTTC

D gene: NA
J gene: TRBJ2-6
CDR3 length: 15
clone size: NA
V gene: TRBV5-1
CDR3 protein: CASIGRNSGANVLTF
CDR3 DNA: TGCGCCAGCATAGGACGGAACTCTGGGGCCAACGTCCTGACTTTC

D gene: NA
J gene: TRBJ1-2
CDR3 length: 15
clone size: NA
V gene: TRBV27
CDR3 protein: CASSATLGSNYGYTF
CDR3 DNA: TGTGCCAGCAGTGCAACCCTCGGGTCTAACTATGGCTACACCTTC

D gene: TRBD1
J gene: TRBJ2-5
CDR3 length: 13
clone size: NA
V gene: TRBV7-3
CDR3 protein: CASSGDRAETQYF
CDR3 DNA: TGTGCCAGCAGTGGAGACAGGGCAGAGACCCAGTACTTC

D gene: NA
J gene: TRBJ2-3
CDR3 length: 15
clone size: NA
V gene: TRBV7-2
CDR3 protein: CASSSDRTSTDTQYF
CDR3 DNA: TGTGCCAGCAGCTCCGACCGCACTAGCACAGATACGCAGTATTTT

D gene: TRBD1
J gene: TRBJ1-2
CDR3 length: 14
clone size: once
V gene: TRBV5-6
CDR3 protein: CASSWDRGTYGYTF
CDR3 DNA: TGTGCCAGCAGCTGGGACAGGGGGACCTATGGCTACACCTTC

D gene: TRBD1
J gene: TRBJ1-6
CDR3 length: 15
clone size: NA
V gene: TRBV27
CDR3 protein: CASRLMSTGVSPLHF
CDR3 DNA: TGTGCCAGCAGACTAATGTCGACAGGGGTCTCTCCCCTCCACTTT

D gene: NA
J gene: TRBJ1-1
CDR3 length: 14
clone size: NA
V gene: TRBV18
CDR3 protein: CASSPDIGAGEAFF
CDR3 DNA: TGTGCCAGCTCACCCGACATAGGGGCGGGTGAAGCTTTCTTT

D gene: NA
J gene: TRBJ1-2
CDR3 length: 14
clone size: NA
V gene: TRBV7-8
CDR3 protein: CASSLVTGTYGYTF
CDR3 DNA: TGTGCCAGCAGCTTAGTTACAGGGACCTATGGCTACACCTTC

D gene: NA
J gene: TRBJ1-4
CDR3 length: 16
clone size: few
V gene: TRBV19
CDR3 protein: CASSRAGDGESEKLFF
CDR3 DNA: TGTGCCAGTAGTCGGGCCGGGGATGGGGAAAGTGAAAAACTGTTTTTT

D gene: NA
J gene: TRBJ1-2
CDR3 length: 12
clone size: NA
V gene: TRBV29-1
CDR3 protein: CSVGHTNYGYTF
CDR3 DNA: TGCAGCGTTGGACATACGAACTATGGCTACACCTTC

D gene: TRBD2
J gene: TRBJ2-5
CDR3 length: 13
clone size: NA
V gene: TRBV5-1
CDR3 protein: CASIGTSPGTQYF
CDR3 DNA: TGCGCCAGCATCGGGACTAGCCCTGGGACCCAGTACTTC

D gene: NA
J gene: TRBJ1-3
CDR3 length: 14
clone size: few
V gene: TRBV6-6
CDR3 protein: CASRPDSSGNTIYF
CDR3 DNA: TGTGCCAGCAGGCCCGACAGCTCTGGAAACACCATATATTTT

D gene: NA
J gene: TRBJ2-3
CDR3 length: 14
clone size: NA
V gene: TRBV6-5
CDR3 protein: CASRTNFRTDTQYF
CDR3 DNA: TGTGCCAGCAGGACTAATTTCAGGACAGATACGCAGTATTTT

D gene: TRBD1
J gene: TRBJ1-2
CDR3 length: 13
clone size: NA
V gene: TRBV9
CDR3 protein: CASSYGQGLGYTF
CDR3 DNA: TGTGCCAGCAGCTATGGACAGGGCCTTGGCTACACCTTC

D gene: NA
J gene: TRBJ1-1
CDR3 length: 15
clone size: NA
V gene: TRBV18
CDR3 protein: CASLYLGGANTEAFF
CDR3 DNA: TGTGCCAGCCTCTACCTCGGGGGGGCAAATACTGAAGCTTTCTTT

D gene: NA
J gene: TRBJ1-2
CDR3 length: 15
clone size: NA
V gene: TRBV7-8
CDR3 protein: CASSSRDKGDYGYTF
CDR3 DNA: TGTGCCAGCAGCTCCCGGGACAAGGGCGACTATGGCTACACCTTC

D gene: TRBD2
J gene: TRBJ2-2
CDR3 length: 16
clone size: NA
V gene: TRBV7-3
CDR3 protein: CASSPSSGGATGELFF
CDR3 DNA: TGTGCCAGCAGCCCATCTAGCGGGGGGGCCACCGGGGAGCTGTTTTTT